The 25 T cell receptor beta chains presented below share a single source sample, sequenced in a study of cytomegalovirus exposure and HLA in healthy donors. It was with 60 Vbeta and 13 Jbeta primers that the PCR ran. Measured with immunoSEQ multiplex PCR; TCRdb has only the in-frame clones, and not every one. The sample includes roughly 200,000 clones, around 75% seen only once; the top ten take approximately 1.8%. Sequences were obtained from PBMCs. These receptors originate from a woman in her 30s in good health and CMV-seronegative.

V usage is TRBV9 and J usage is TRBJ1-4, with a tentative D call TRBD1 (5 bases). V was shortened by 3 bases and J by 14 bases, with 17 bases between the two germline ends. The germline V gene has CDR1 SGDLS and CDR2 YYNGEE. CDR3 length: 13 amino acids. CDR3 bases: TGTGCCAGCAGCGAGTCGGGCGGGGGGATCCTGTTTTTT. Its protein product is CASSESGGGILFF.

This clone showed up just once. This rearrangement joins TRBV4-1 to TRBJ2-3; the match to TRBD1 covers 9 bases. V gave up 4 bases and J gave up 4 bases; unmatched junction bases: 6. This CDR3 comprises 15 residues. Germline V gene sequence: CDR1 MGHRA, CDR2 YSYEKL. This chain's CDR3 is CASSRGGQGSDTQYF. The CDR3, as DNA: TGCGCCAGCAGCCGAGGGGGACAGGGCTCAGATACGCAGTATTTT.

The rearrangement uses TRBV5-1 and TRBJ2-7; possible D gene TRBD2, 6 bases. Trimming pared 0 bases from V and 0 bases from J, leaving 13 bases between. The CDR3 is 16 residues long. CDR1 is SGHRS, CDR2 YFSETQ, per germline. This chain's CDR3 is CASSLGGPGDSYEQYF. CDR3 nucleotide sequence: TGCGCCAGCAGCTTGGGTGGACCGGGAGACTCCTACGAGCAGTACTTC.

J is TRBJ2-3 and V is TRBV5-1; 10 nucleotides line up with TRBD2. CDR3 size: 17 residues. Germline V CDR1 and CDR2: SGHRS, YFSETQ. Germline trimming cut 6 bases from V and 1 base from J; bases unmatched to any gene: 11. CDR3: CASTNNPGTSGTDTQYF. Written as DNA, the CDR3 is TGCGCCAGCACCAACAACCCGGGGACTAGCGGCACAGATACGCAGTATTTT. Combining the CDR3 with reference TRBV5-1 and TRBJ2-3 gives the whole variable domain KAGVTQTPRYLIKTRGQQVTLSCSPISGHRSVSWYQQTPGQGLQFLFEYFSETQRNKGNFPGRFSGRQFSNSRSEMNVSTLELGDSALYLCASTNNPGTSGTDTQYFGPGTRLTVL.

The genes are TRBV6-4 and TRBJ1-2, with unresolved D. CDR1 is MRHNA, CDR2 SNTAGT, per germline. Trimming cost V 2 bases and J 9 bases, with 13 bases left between them. The CDR3 contains 13 residues. The CDR3 nucleotides read TGTGCCAGCAGTGACACAACAGAAACGAGCTACACCTTC. This codes for CASSDTTETSYTF.

J is TRBJ2-7 and V is TRBV11-2, with D perhaps TRBD1 (6 bases). V lost 5 bases to trimming and J lost 0 bases, with 23 bases between them. CDR1 SGHAT and CDR2 FQNNGV come from the germline V gene. This CDR3 region has 18 residues. The CDR3 loop is CASSEPGHNVPLSYEQYF. CDR3 sequence (DNA): TGTGCCAGCAGCGAACCGGGACACAACGTACCCCTCTCCTACGAGCAGTACTTC.

The chain employs TRBV4-2 and TRBJ2-7; D is possibly TRBD1 (6 bases). The CDR3 consists of 13 residues. V was clipped by 3 bases and J by 1 base, with 7 bases between them. Germline V gives CDR1 LGHNA, CDR2 YNFKEQ. The CDR3 sequence: CASSQDRSYEQYF. CDR3 DNA: TGTGCCAGCAGCCAGGACAGATCCTACGAGCAGTACTTC.

This clone came up once. The chain employs TRBV10-3 and TRBJ1-6; D unclear. The CDR3 length is 14 residues. Trimming took off 3 bases at V and 8 bases at J, with 11 bases between the two ends. Germline V gene lookup returns CDR1 ENHRY and CDR2 SYGVKD. CDR3 loop: CAISESDMDSPLHF. The CDR3 DNA follows: TGTGCCATCAGTGAAAGTGACATGGATTCACCCCTCCACTTT.

The sample holds a few counts of this clone. J is TRBJ1-3 and V is TRBV4-1; TRBD1 aligns across 8 bases. Germline V gives CDR1 MGHRA, CDR2 YSYEKL. J gave up 4 bases and V 5 bases, and 7 bases lay outside the gene matches. This CDR3 contains 15 residues. CDR3 in DNA: TGCGCCAGCAGCGCGACAGGGGCCAGGGGAAACACCATATATTTT. Its protein product is CASSATGARGNTIYF.

The genes are TRBV7-9 and TRBJ2-5, with TRBD2 identical over 10 bases. There are 18 residues in the CDR3. The junction had 16 bases not matched to a gene; V was cut back by 7 bases and J by 2 bases. CDR1 is SEHNR and CDR2 is FQNEAQ in the germline V gene (reference sequence). This chain's CDR3 is CASTTWGLARGLQETQYF. The CDR3 DNA reads TGTGCCAGCACCACTTGGGGACTAGCGCGAGGCCTACAAGAGACCCAGTACTTC.

V usage is TRBV11-3 and J usage is TRBJ1-1; D remains ambiguous. Germline assignment: CDR1 SGHNT and CDR2 YENEEA. This CDR3 spans 14 amino acids. Trimming shortened V by 2 bases and J by 3 bases, and 10 bases separated the two germline ends. The CDR3 region has the DNA TGTGCCAGCAGCTTATCCGGGGTATACACTGAAGCTTTCTTT. As protein: CASSLSGVYTEAFF.

The chain uses TRBV15 and TRBJ1-2, with 9 nucleotides matching TRBD1. This CDR3 is built from 15 residues. The junction had 5 bases not matched to a gene; V was cut back by 3 bases and J by 3 bases. Germline values: CDR1 LNHNV, CDR2 YYDKDF (reference sequence). In DNA form, the CDR3 reads TGTGCCACCAGCAGGAGACAGGGGGGCGACTATGGCTACACCTTC. This translates into CATSRRQGGDYGYTF.

V usage is TRBV4-1 and J usage is TRBJ1-2, with D tentatively TRBD1 (6 bases). This CDR3 spans 13 amino acids. Looked up from germline, CDR1 is MGHRA and CDR2 is YSYEKL. V was trimmed by 6 bases and J by 4 bases, leaving 12 bases between them. This chain's CDR3 is CASRQQGSYGYTF. CDR3 nucleotide sequence: TGCGCCAGCAGACAACAGGGTAGCTATGGCTACACCTTC.

The V call is TRBV7-9, the J call TRBJ2-7; the match to TRBD2 covers 8 bases. Germline lookup yields CDR1 SEHNR and CDR2 FQNEAQ (reference sequence). This CDR3 has 17 amino acids. V dropped 5 bases and J dropped 2; count of bases not matched to a gene: 14. CDR3 sequence (DNA): TGTGCCAGCAGCCCCACCCGGGGGGGGACCCATACCTACGAGCAGTACTTC. Translation gives CASSPTRGGTHTYEQYF.

V and J are TRBV6-6 and TRBJ1-2, with TRBD1 matching 9 bases. This CDR3 contains 15 residues. V shed 5 bases and J 2 bases; nucleotides not matched to a gene: 6. In germline, CDR1 is MNHNY, CDR2 SVGAGI (reference sequence). The DNA for the CDR3 is TGTGCCAGCAGTCGGAGGACAGGGGTGAACTATGGCTACACCTTC. Translation: CASSRRTGVNYGYTF.

The CDR3 spells CASSWSGNSGNTIYF. CDR3 sequence (DNA): TGTGCCAGCAGCTGGTCGGGGAACTCTGGAAACACCATATATTTT. The rearrangement uses TRBV7-2 and TRBJ1-3; D ambiguous. CDR3 length: 15 amino acids. Trimming left V 4 bases short and J 0 bases short, with 10 bases between. CDR1 SGHTA and CDR2 FQGNSA come from the germline V gene. The full variable domain, completed using reference TRBV7-2 and TRBJ1-3, is GAGVSQSPSNKVTEKGKDVELRCDPISGHTALYWYRQSLGQGLEFLIYFQGNSAPDKSGLPSDRFSAERTGGSVSTLTIQRTQQEDSAVYLCASSWSGNSGNTIYFGEGSWLTVV.

This clone has only one observation. The chain links TRBV4-1 to TRBJ2-3, with D tentatively TRBD2 (7 bases). The V gene lost 4 bases and the J gene lost 2 bases, with 16 bases spanning the gap. The CDR3 is made up of 16 amino acids. Germline CDR1 is MGHRA and CDR2 is YSYEKL. CDR3 sequence: CASSLGGALYTDTQYF. Written as DNA, the CDR3 is TGCGCCAGCAGCCTAGGGGGGGCCCTTTACACAGATACGCAGTATTTT.

V and J are TRBV5-1 and TRBJ1-5, with D tentatively TRBD1 (5 bases). The CDR3 extends over 16 amino acids. Germline V CDR1 and CDR2: SGHRS, YFSETQ. The V gene lost 4 bases and the J gene lost 0 bases, with 14 bases spanning the gap. The CDR3 is CASSKDKYNSNQPQHF. CDR3 nucleotides: TGCGCCAGCAGCAAGGACAAATACAATAGCAATCAGCCCCAGCATTTT.

As regards this clone: Other nucleotide sequences from this sample produce the same CDR3. This chain links TRBV11-2 with TRBJ2-7; no clear D. V lost 0 bases and J 1 base, leaving 7 bases between the germline ends. This CDR3 contains 14 residues. CDR1 is SGHAT and CDR2 is FQNNGV in the germline V gene. CDR3 bases: TGTGCCAGCAGCTTAGATCGCGGATCCTACGAGCAGTACTTC. Translation gives CASSLDRGSYEQYF.

V usage is TRBV6-5 and J usage is TRBJ1-4; maybe TRBD1 (6 bases). CDR1 is MNHEY and CDR2 is SVGAGI in the germline V gene. V lost 0 bases to trimming and J lost 9 bases, with 14 bases between them. This CDR3 is built from 15 residues. The CDR3 is CASSYSQGKMKKLFF. Written as DNA, the CDR3 is TGTGCCAGCAGTTACTCGCAGGGGAAAATGAAAAAACTGTTTTTT.

This rearrangement joins TRBV5-4 to TRBJ1-4; 8 nucleotides agree with TRBD1. CDR1 SGHNT and CDR2 YYREEE come from the germline V gene (reference sequence). The length of the CDR3 is 14 residues. J lost 6 bases, V lost 2 bases, and 3 bases had no gene match. CDR3 in DNA: TGTGCCAGCAGCTTATCGACAGGGGATGAAAAACTGTTTTTT. This sequence encodes CASSLSTGDEKLFF.

The chain uses TRBV18 and TRBJ2-7; a weak D match, TRBD2 (6 bases). Looked up from germline, CDR1 is KGHSH and CDR2 is LQKENI. The V end was cut by 3 bases, the J end by 9 bases, with 12 bases between. This CDR3 region has 12 residues. The CDR3 loop reads CASSPGGLRQYF. DNA for the CDR3: TGTGCCAGCTCACCCGGGGGTTTGCGGCAGTACTTC.

This chain links TRBV2 with TRBJ1-4; TRBD1 matches 9 bases. V trimming: 5 bases; J trimming: 8 bases; junction bases outside the gene matches: 12. In germline, CDR1 is SNHLY, CDR2 FYNNEI. The CDR3 runs 16 residues. The CDR3 DNA reads TGTGCCAGCAGTCTCGGGTGGGACAGGGAAAGCGAAAAACTGTTTTTT. Translated: CASSLGWDRESEKLFF. Variable domain in full (rest from reference TRBV2 and TRBJ1-4): EPEVTQTPSHQVTQMGQEVILRCVPISNHLYFYWYRQILGQKVEFLVSFYNNEISEKSEIFDDQFSVERPDGSNFTLKIRSTKLEDSAMYFCASSLGWDRESEKLFFGSGTQLSVL.

The chain couples TRBV30 to TRBJ2-7, with a tentative D call TRBD1 (5 bases). Germline V gene lookup returns CDR1 GTSNPN and CDR2 SVGIG (reference sequence). The CDR3 sequence is 14 residues long. Between the trimmed V and J ends, which lost 2 bases and 2 bases, there was a span of 13 bases. CDR3 nucleotide sequence: TGTGCCTGGAGTAGGGGCCCGGGTACCTACGAGCAGTACTTC. Encoded protein: CAWSRGPGTYEQYF.

This clone was found once. This chain connects TRBV9 to TRBJ1-2; D is possibly TRBD1 (6 bases). Trimming stripped 2 bases from V and 8 bases from J, with 16 bases between. The CDR3 runs 14 residues. Germline CDR1 is SGDLS and CDR2 is YYNGEE. CDR3 coding DNA: TGTGCCAGCAGCGTGTCGGTCATCCAGGGGGGCTACACCTTC. Encoded protein: CASSVSVIQGGYTF.